The 29 T cell receptor beta chains below were found in one sample sequenced in a study of T cells in Graves' hyperthyroidism and ophthalmopathy. There were TCR beta CDR3 regions amplified from RNA transcripts. Primed by the HTBI set, a first-round RT-PCR was run on the TCR CDR3. TCRdb called the multiplex PCR reads again in MiXCR, with one record for every CDR3 protein. The repertoire includes 250,000 to 350,000 distinct CDR3 sequences, approximately 15% of them detected once, and around 55% sits in the top ten. Sequencing input: blood. These receptors came from a woman aged 55-69 years with Graves' ophthalmopathy.

V is TRBV5-4 and J is TRBJ2-3; the match to TRBD1 covers 9 bases. This CDR3 spans 15 amino acids. CDR1 is SGHNT and CDR2 is YYREEE in the germline V gene (reference sequence). V was pared by 1 base and J by 4 bases, with 4 bases of the junction left unmatched. Written as DNA, the CDR3 is TGTGCCAGCAGCTTGAACAGGGGGCATGCAGATACGCAGTATTTT. Encoded protein: CASSLNRGHADTQYF. Using reference TRBV5-4 and TRBJ2-3 for the parts outside the CDR3, the full variable domain is ETGVTQSPTHLIKTRGQQVTLRCSSQSGHNTVSWYQQALGQGPQFIFQYYREEENGRGNFPPRFSGLQFPNYSSELNVNALELDDSALYLCASSLNRGHADTQYFGPGTRLTVL.

This clonotype was seen ten or more times. This chain joins TRBV2 and TRBJ2-3; maybe TRBD1 (5 bases). V was cut by 4 bases and J by 2 bases, with 10 bases left in between. The germline gives CDR1 SNHLY, CDR2 FYNNEI. The CDR3 sequence is 14 residues long. The CDR3 sequence: CASSVTGATDTQYF. DNA for the CDR3: TGTGCCAGCAGTGTCACAGGAGCCACAGATACGCAGTATTTT.

This sequence joins TRBV9 and TRBJ1-2, with unresolved D. The CDR3 totals 14 residues. Trimming shortened V by 3 bases and J by 0 bases, and 9 bases separated the two germline ends. The germline V gene has CDR1 SGDLS and CDR2 YYNGEE. The CDR3 region has the DNA TGTGCCAGCAGCGCCGCCCCTTCTAACTATGGCTACACCTTC. Amino acids: CASSAAPSNYGYTF. The variable domain in full, with the rest retrieved from reference TRBV9 and TRBJ1-2, is DSGVTQTPKHLITATGQRVTLRCSPRSGDLSVYWYQQSLDQGLQFLIQYYNGEERAKGNILERFSAQQFPDLHSELNLSSLELGDSALYFCASSAAPSNYGYTFGSGTRLTVV.

This sequence joins TRBV20-1 and TRBJ1-6, with D unresolved. CDR1 is DFQATT and CDR2 is SNEGSKA in the germline V gene (reference sequence). Trimming stripped 4 bases from V and 0 bases from J, with 16 bases between. This CDR3 has 17 amino acids. The CDR3 loop is CSATDLKMGSYNSPLHF. The CDR3 region has the DNA TGCAGTGCTACCGACTTAAAGATGGGCTCCTATAATTCACCCCTCCACTTT.

The chain is built from TRBV6-5 and TRBJ1-6, with TRBD1 as a possible D gene (6 bases). This CDR3 is 16 amino acids long. The V gene lost 0 bases and the J gene lost 9 bases, with 15 bases spanning the gap. Germline V gene data show CDR1 as MNHEY and CDR2 as SVGAGI. The chain's CDR3 is CASSYSAGGRSSPLHF. The CDR3 DNA follows: TGTGCCAGCAGTTACTCCGCCGGGGGCCGCAGTTCACCCCTCCACTTT.

Ten or more counts support this clonotype. CDR3 region: CASSFVGDAGGNEQFF. CDR3 DNA: TGTGCCAGCAGTTTTGTCGGGGACGCGGGCGGGAATGAGCAGTTCTTC. The chain is built from TRBV12-3 or TRBV12-4 and TRBJ2-1; D might be TRBD1 or TRBD2, each matching 5 bases. Deletions cut 3 bases from V and 7 bases from J, with 19 bases between. This CDR3 is built from 16 residues.

This clonotype was observed many times. The chain recombines TRBV6-1 with TRBJ1-5, with D hard to call. Germline CDR1 MNHNS, CDR2 SASEGT. V lost 5 bases to trimming and J lost 7 bases, with 15 bases between them. The CDR3 spans 14 residues. The CDR3 DNA reads as TGTGCCAGCAGTTCCGGCGGGAACGGACAGCCCCAGCATTTT. Its translation is CASSSGGNGQPQHF.

This clonotype was seen repeatedly, ten times or more. The genes are TRBV20-1 and TRBJ1-2; D is unresolved. The CDR3 is 17 amino acids. Germline values: CDR1 DFQATT, CDR2 SNEGSKA (reference sequence). The V end lost 0 bases, the J end lost 8 bases, and 25 bases lay between the germline ends. The CDR3 nucleotides read TGCAGTGCTAGAGATCTTTTAGGCGGTGGGGTGCGCTGGGGCTACACCTTC. It is translated as CSARDLLGGGVRWGYTF.

In this sample, this clonotype turned up many times. The chain recombines TRBV3-1 with TRBJ1-1; D not resolved. Germline V gene lookup returns CDR1 LGHDT and CDR2 YNNKEL (reference sequence). Trimming shortened V by 1 base and J by 6 bases, and 12 bases separated the two germline ends. The CDR3 spans 14 residues. The CDR3 loop is CASSQGGGGSEAFF. CDR3 bases: TGTGCCAGCAGCCAAGGGGGTGGAGGGTCTGAAGCTTTCTTT. Based on the CDR3 plus reference TRBV3-1 and TRBJ1-1, the full variable domain is DTAVSQTPKYLVTQMGNDKSIKCEQNLGHDTMYWYKQDSKKFLKIMFSYNNKELIINETVPNRFSPKSPDKAHLNLHINSLELGDSAVYFCASSQGGGGSEAFFGQGTRLTVV.

This clonotype was counted only a few times. The rearrangement links TRBV5-4 to TRBJ2-2; unclear D gene. CDR1 and CDR2 from the germline V gene are SGHNT and YYREEE (reference sequence). This CDR3 region has 15 residues. V lost 0 bases to trimming and J lost 5 bases, with 11 bases between them. CDR3 region: CASSLGVGSTGELFF. The CDR3 nucleotides are TGTGCCAGCAGCTTGGGGGTAGGGTCTACCGGGGAGCTGTTTTTT.

This clonotype has at least ten counts. This sequence joins TRBV12-3 or TRBV12-4 and TRBJ1-1, with D possibly TRBD1 on 5 matching bases. Trimming stripped 2 bases from V and 4 bases from J, with 11 bases between. The CDR3 is 14 residues long. The CDR3, as DNA: TGTGCCAGCAGTTTATCAGGGACTCGCACTGAAGCTTTCTTT. It specifies CASSLSGTRTEAFF.

A remark on this clonotype: Since no conserved phenylalanine or tryptophan closes the CDR3, a read error is the likely cause. This chain uses TRBV4-3 with TRBJ2-3; 8 nucleotides align to TRBD1. The germline CDR1 and CDR2 sequences are LGHNA and YSLEER. After removal of 0 bases from V and 0 bases from J, the junction contained 8 bases not matched to a gene. The CDR3 is 18 residues long. CDR3 DNA sequence: TGCGCCAGCAGCCAAGATCATTGGGCAGGGGGCAGCACAGATACGCAGTATTCT. This gives the protein CASSQDHWAGGSTDTQYS.

This clonotype has at least ten counts. The gene calls are TRBV7-8 and TRBJ2-1; D is unclear. Germline values: CDR1 SGHVS, CDR2 FQNEAQ. Trimming shortened V by 5 bases and J by 0 bases, and 14 bases separated the two germline ends. The CDR3 runs 16 residues. Written as DNA, the CDR3 is TGTGCCAGCAGCCCACTGGGCCAAAGCTCCTACAATGAGCAGTTCTTC. Protein product: CASSPLGQSSYNEQFF.

The V and J genes are TRBV2 and TRBJ1-4; maybe TRBD1 (5 bases). Germline-derived CDR1 and CDR2 are SNHLY and FYNNEI. This CDR3 contains 14 residues. V was trimmed by 5 bases and J by 7 bases, leaving 14 bases between them. CDR3: CASSIDSGGEKLFF. The CDR3 nucleotides read TGTGCCAGCAGTATAGACAGTGGGGGTGAAAAACTGTTTTTT.

This clonotype came up many times. The genes are TRBV19 and TRBJ1-1; D might be TRBD1 (6 bases). Germline CDR1 reads LNHDA; CDR2 reads SQIVND (reference sequence). Trimming shortened V by 7 bases and J by 8 bases, and 29 bases separated the two germline ends. The CDR3 loop spans 17 amino acids. CDR3 residues: CASNHEVGGAIVAEAFF. The CDR3 nucleotides are TGTGCCAGTAATCATGAGGTGGGGGGCGCCATAGTAGCCGAAGCTTTCTTT.

This clonotype was seen only a few times. V is TRBV10-3 and J is TRBJ2-5, with D possibly being TRBD1 (6 bases). The CDR3 is made up of 15 amino acids. Germline V CDR1 and CDR2: ENHRY, SYGVKD. Trimming left V 3 bases short and J 6 bases short, with 17 bases between. The CDR3 spells CAISDQWGRGQTQYF. CDR3 DNA sequence: TGTGCCATCAGTGACCAATGGGGCAGGGGTCAGACCCAGTACTTC.

This clonotype turned up a few times. This chain joins TRBV9 and TRBJ1-6; 7 nucleotides match TRBD1. V shed 0 bases and J 7 bases; nucleotides not matched to a gene: 4. Germline CDR1 reads SGDLS; CDR2 reads YYNGEE. The CDR3 sequence is 15 residues long. The DNA for the CDR3 is TGTGCCAGCAGCGTAGGACAGGGTGTAAATTCACCCCTCCACTTT. Protein product: CASSVGQGVNSPLHF.

This clonotype was seen a handful of times. The rearrangement uses TRBV5-1 and TRBJ2-3; 10 nucleotides line up with TRBD1. V gave up 2 bases and J gave up 2 bases; unmatched junction bases: 8. Germline CDR1 and CDR2: SGHRS and YFSETQ. CDR3 size: 17 residues. The CDR3 region is CASSLAPGQGNTDTQYF. The DNA for the CDR3 is TGCGCCAGCAGCTTAGCCCCGGGACAGGGGAACACAGATACGCAGTATTTT.

The CDR3 spells CASSPRRAGQGEQYF. The DNA of the CDR3 is TGTGCCAGCAGCCCACGGAGGGCAGGGCAGGGGGAGCAGTACTTC. The chain has TRBV6-2 or TRBV6-3 and TRBJ2-7; either TRBD1 or TRBD2 may supply D (6 bases each). Germline V CDR1 and CDR2: MNHEY, SVGEGT. V lost 6 bases, J lost 7 bases, and 22 bases lay in between. This CDR3 spans 15 amino acids.

This clonotype was seen ten or more times. J is TRBJ2-1 and V is TRBV27; 13 nucleotides agree with TRBD2. With 6 bases clipped from V and 10 bases from J, the junction kept 9 bases outside the gene matches. Germline CDR1 reads MNHEY; CDR2 reads SMNVEV (reference sequence). This CDR3 contains 15 residues. The CDR3 nucleotides read TGTGCCAGCAGCCTCACTAGCGGGAGGGCCTGGGAGCAGTTCTTC. It translates to CASSLTSGRAWEQFF.

The CDR3, as DNA: TGTGCCAGTAGAAAAGGACAGGGGCCTCCCTCATACTACGAGCAGTACTTC. It translates to CASRKGQGPPSYYEQYF. The V call is TRBV5-5, the J call TRBJ2-7, with TRBD1 matching over 9 bases. This CDR3 has 17 residues. Germline-derived CDR1 and CDR2 are SGHKS and YYEKEE (reference sequence). Trimming at V came to 8 bases and at J to 3 bases, leaving 18 bases not matched to a gene.

This clonotype was detected ten times or more. The chain employs TRBV7-9 and TRBJ2-7; 13 bases fit TRBD2. The germline V gene has CDR1 SEHNR and CDR2 FQNEAQ (reference sequence). CDR3 size: 14 residues. V dropped 5 bases and J dropped 3; count of bases not matched to a gene: 1. The CDR3 loop reads CASSGTSGNYEQYF. The CDR3 region has the DNA TGTGCCAGCAGCGGGACTAGCGGGAACTACGAGCAGTACTTC.

In its sample, this clonotype was seen many times. This chain joins TRBV20-1 and TRBJ2-1, with TRBD2 matching over 11 bases. Looked up from germline, CDR1 is DFQATT and CDR2 is SNEGSKA (reference sequence). The trim removed 5 bases at V and 13 bases at J, leaving 7 bases unmatched. The CDR3 consists of 12 residues. The CDR3 reads CSAQTTSGSQFF. The CDR3 nucleotides read TGCAGTGCTCAGACAACTAGCGGGAGTCAGTTCTTC.

This clonotype was observed a few times. The chain has TRBV4-3 and TRBJ2-1, with D unclear. The germline V gene has CDR1 LGHNA and CDR2 YSLEER. Between the trimmed V and J ends, which lost 4 bases and 4 bases, there was a span of 11 bases. The CDR3 consists of 14 residues. DNA of the CDR3: TGCGCCAGCAGCCGGCTGAGGTGGTACAATGAGCAGTTCTTC. The encoded protein is CASSRLRWYNEQFF.

This chain uses TRBV6-2 or TRBV6-3 with TRBJ2-3, with D tentatively TRBD2 (5 bases). Trimming removed 2 bases at V and 0 bases at J, with 12 bases between. CDR1 and CDR2 from the germline V gene are MNHEY and SVGEGT. This CDR3 spans 16 amino acids. CDR3 loop: CASSYLAGASTDTQYF. Written as DNA, the CDR3 is TGTGCCAGCAGTTACCTGGCGGGCGCTAGCACAGATACGCAGTATTTT.

The chain combines TRBV19 with TRBJ2-3; the D gene is possibly TRBD2 (6 bases). The CDR3 loop spans 13 amino acids. V lost 8 bases to trimming and J lost 2 bases, with 11 bases between them. Germline CDR1 LNHDA, CDR2 SQIVND (reference sequence). The CDR3 loop reads CASSGVNTDTQYF. For the CDR3, the DNA is TGTGCCAGTTCGGGGGTAAACACAGATACGCAGTATTTT.

This clonotype was recorded at least ten times. V is TRBV27 and J is TRBJ2-1; a possible D gene is TRBD2 (5 bases). CDR3 size: 13 residues. V lost 7 bases and J 7 bases, leaving 14 bases between the germline ends. The germline gives CDR1 MNHEY, CDR2 SMNVEV (reference sequence). The CDR3 region is CASKQGGWNEQFF. For the CDR3, the DNA is TGTGCCAGCAAACAAGGCGGGTGGAATGAGCAGTTCTTC.

In this sample, this clonotype turned up a few times. This chain joins TRBV20-1 and TRBJ2-1; 11 nucleotides line up with TRBD2. CDR1 and CDR2 (germline): DFQATT, SNEGSKA (reference sequence). There are 15 residues in the CDR3. The CDR3 reads CSVHSGRANYNEQFF. The CDR3 DNA follows: TGCAGCGTCCATAGCGGGAGGGCCAATTACAATGAGCAGTTCTTC.

This clonotype was observed a handful of times. The chain uses TRBV29-1 and TRBJ2-1; the match to TRBD2 covers 10 bases. CDR3 length: 16 amino acids. Germline loops: CDR1 SQVTM, CDR2 ANQGSEA. J gave up 10 bases and V 2 bases, and 14 bases lay outside the gene matches. This CDR3 is CSVESASGGHRGEQFF. As DNA, the CDR3 is TGCAGCGTTGAATCTGCTAGCGGGGGTCATAGGGGGGAGCAGTTCTTC.